This entry features one TCR beta chain sequence. Its antigen is not known. Repertoires were generated with immunoSEQ multiplex PCR, while TCRdb's copy carries only in-frame clones and drops some. Among over 150,000 clones listed, around 63% were seen once. The sample belongs to a study of shared clonotypes between healthy human individuals. Overall study: The cohort had a couple of women and a few men, ages 18 to 49.

The germline CDR1 and CDR2 sequences are SGHAT and FQNNGV. V was trimmed by 5 bases and J by 4 bases, leaving 14 bases between them. The CDR3 is 15 amino acids. Findings of the study overall: Rarefaction showed sorted-subset sequencing was incomplete despite large depth.

All donors qualified as healthy HIV-negative adults and had experienced no recent acute infections or vaccinations. Both subsets, CD45RA+ naive and CD45RA-negative memory, were split from the CD4+ cells. The sequence derives from a man aged 25 to 40 in good health. Sequenced sample: memory CD4+ T cells sorted from blood. Specified subset: CD45RA-negative fraction. This chain connects TRBV11-2 to TRBJ2-2; a possible D gene is TRBD1 (5 bases). Here the CDR3 reads CASSRWGRGTGELFF. The DNA for the CDR3 is TGTGCCAGCAGCCGATGGGGTAGGGGCACCGGGGAGCTGTTTTTT.